The rows below give T cell receptor beta chains drawn from one sample of a study of shared clonotypes between healthy human individuals. This table comes from immunoSEQ multiplex PCR, and its TCRdb copy is limited to in-frame clones, with some not included. The sample yields about 1.1 million clones, about 80% seen once. Sequencing was performed on memory CD4+ T cells from PBMCs. The receptor set was obtained from a man aged 18 to 29 in good health. Some clones in this sample may be carry-over from other donors' samples. Each CDR3 is given with its conserved first and last residue. The D gene is left open where the match is weak. Size is stated for part of the rows, as once, few or many counts, or as a class when the clone is expanded.

j_call,clone_size,d_call,v_call,cdr3_nt,cdr3_aa
TRBJ2-7,.,.,TRBV7-9,TGTGCCAGCAGCCCTAGCTCCTACGAGCAGTACTTC,CASSPSSYEQYF
TRBJ1-2,.,.,TRBV19,TGTGCCAGTAGTAACTACAGGGCTGACTATGGCTACACCTTC,CASSNYRADYGYTF
TRBJ2-7,.,TRBD1,TRBV28,TGTGCCAGCAGTTTTCGAGGGGGCCTAAAAGGAATAACCTACGAGCAGTACTTC,CASSFRGGLKGITYEQYF
TRBJ1-4,many,.,TRBV14,TGTGCCAGCAGTCCGATCGCAACTAATGAAAAACTGTTTTTT,CASSPIATNEKLFF
TRBJ2-7,.,TRBD2,TRBV2,TGTGCCAGCAGTGAAGGCGGGAGGCCCTCCTACGAGCAGTACTTC,CASSEGGRPSYEQYF
TRBJ2-3,few,.,TRBV10-1,TGCGCCAGCAGTGAAGACCCAGATACGCAGTATTTT,CASSEDPDTQYF
TRBJ1-1,many,TRBD1,TRBV9,TGTGCCAGCAGCGTCGGAACCGACAGGGAGGGTACTGAAGCTTTCTTT,CASSVGTDREGTEAFF
TRBJ1-5,.,.,TRBV27,TGTGCCAGCAGTGCCTCCGGGGGACCCCAGCATTTT,CASSASGGPQHF
TRBJ2-7,.,TRBD1,TRBV7-2,TGTGCCAGCAGCTGGAACCCGGGACAGTCCTACGAGCAGTACTTC,CASSWNPGQSYEQYF
TRBJ2-3,.,TRBD2,TRBV5-1,TGCGCCAGCAGCGACATACTAGCGGGGGTGGGAGATACGCAGTATTTT,CASSDILAGVGDTQYF
TRBJ1-4,few,.,TRBV18,TGTGCCAGCTCACCAGCGGCAGGGGATGAAAAACTGTTTTTT,CASSPAAGDEKLFF
TRBJ1-2,.,.,TRBV6-1,TGTGCCAGCAGTACTACCGGGACAATATATGGCTACACCTTC,CASSTTGTIYGYTF
TRBJ2-1,.,TRBD2,TRBV6-6,TGTGCCAGCAGTTCTCTAGCGGGAGCTTACAATGAGCAGTTCTTC,CASSSLAGAYNEQFF
TRBJ2-7,once,TRBD2,TRBV25-1,TGTGCCAGGGTCTTACTAGCGGGACACGAGCAGTACTTC,CARVLLAGHEQYF
TRBJ1-5,.,.,TRBV7-9,TGTGCCAGCAGCCCCAACGGGGAGTTGCCCCAGCATTTT,CASSPNGELPQHF
TRBJ2-4,once,.,TRBV6-1,TGTGCCAGCAGTGGAGAACCGGACATTCAGTACTTC,CASSGEPDIQYF
TRBJ2-2,.,TRBD1,TRBV5-1,TGCGCCAGCAGCATGGGACAGACGAACACCGGGGAGCTGTTTTTT,CASSMGQTNTGELFF
TRBJ1-1,.,TRBD1,TRBV29-1,TGCAGCGCCCCGGGACAGGGGTTAACTGAAGCTTTCTTT,CSAPGQGLTEAFF
TRBJ1-4,few,.,TRBV5-1,TGCGCCAGCAGCCCGGAGACAGGTTACAATGAAAAACTGTTTTTT,CASSPETGYNEKLFF
TRBJ1-1,.,.,TRBV29-1,TGCAGCGTTCAGAGGCGACTTATGAACACTGAAGCTTTCTTT,CSVQRRLMNTEAFF
TRBJ1-5,.,TRBD1,TRBV28,TGTGCCAGCAGTCCGCTTGGGACAGGGCTCAATCAGCCCCAGCATTTT,CASSPLGTGLNQPQHF
TRBJ2-5,.,TRBD2,TRBV4-3,TGCGCCAGCAGCCAAAGAGCGGGGGAGACCCAGTACTTC,CASSQRAGETQYF